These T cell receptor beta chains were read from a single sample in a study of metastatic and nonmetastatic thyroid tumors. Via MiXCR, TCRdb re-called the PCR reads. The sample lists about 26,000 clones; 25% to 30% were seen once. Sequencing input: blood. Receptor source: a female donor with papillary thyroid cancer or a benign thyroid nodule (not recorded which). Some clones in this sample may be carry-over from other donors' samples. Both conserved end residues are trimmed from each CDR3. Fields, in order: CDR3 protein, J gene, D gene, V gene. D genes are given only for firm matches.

CDR3 protein: ASSLPQGDYGYT
J gene: TRBJ1-2
D gene: TRBD1
V gene: TRBV6-1

CDR3 protein: TSKVAGTREQF
J gene: TRBJ2-1
D gene: -
V gene: TRBV27

CDR3 protein: ASSQIGETQY
J gene: TRBJ2-5
D gene: -
V gene: TRBV4-1

CDR3 protein: SVRTTLDSHLH
J gene: TRBJ1-6
D gene: -
V gene: TRBV29-1

CDR3 protein: ASSPGGSEQY
J gene: TRBJ2-7
D gene: TRBD2
V gene: TRBV18

CDR3 protein: ASSVQGAASGANVLT
J gene: TRBJ2-6
D gene: -
V gene: TRBV2

CDR3 protein: ASSGQAYEQF
J gene: TRBJ2-1
D gene: -
V gene: TRBV2

CDR3 protein: ASSYPLAGEVEQY
J gene: TRBJ2-7
D gene: TRBD2
V gene: TRBV6-6

CDR3 protein: SARERTSGREQF
J gene: TRBJ2-1
D gene: TRBD2
V gene: TRBV20-1

CDR3 protein: ASRAAPGPNQPQH
J gene: TRBJ1-5
D gene: -
V gene: TRBV2

CDR3 protein: ATSRGGGGGLGYTESF
J gene: TRBJ1-1
D gene: -
V gene: TRBV15

CDR3 protein: ASRSGVLAYEQY
J gene: TRBJ2-7
D gene: -
V gene: TRBV6-1

CDR3 protein: ASSVTGTGGSSPLH
J gene: TRBJ1-6
D gene: TRBD1
V gene: TRBV6-1

CDR3 protein: ASSYYKSAGSFEQY
J gene: TRBJ2-7
D gene: -
V gene: TRBV6-5

CDR3 protein: ASRPPGTGGYGYT
J gene: TRBJ1-2
D gene: TRBD1
V gene: TRBV19

CDR3 protein: ATSRVREGPYNEQF
J gene: TRBJ2-1
D gene: TRBD2
V gene: TRBV15

CDR3 protein: ASSLARGTEAF
J gene: TRBJ1-1
D gene: -
V gene: TRBV11-3

CDR3 protein: ASSLRGGYGYT
J gene: TRBJ1-2
D gene: -
V gene: TRBV28

CDR3 protein: AWSWDVNYNEQF
J gene: TRBJ2-1
D gene: -
V gene: TRBV30

CDR3 protein: ASSRRLAGYNEQF
J gene: TRBJ2-1
D gene: TRBD2
V gene: TRBV11-1

CDR3 protein: ASSLNGSGYT
J gene: TRBJ1-2
D gene: -
V gene: TRBV27

CDR3 protein: ASSQRTGDVYEQY
J gene: TRBJ2-7
D gene: -
V gene: TRBV7-7

CDR3 protein: ASSPQGQGGTEAF
J gene: TRBJ1-1
D gene: TRBD1
V gene: TRBV27